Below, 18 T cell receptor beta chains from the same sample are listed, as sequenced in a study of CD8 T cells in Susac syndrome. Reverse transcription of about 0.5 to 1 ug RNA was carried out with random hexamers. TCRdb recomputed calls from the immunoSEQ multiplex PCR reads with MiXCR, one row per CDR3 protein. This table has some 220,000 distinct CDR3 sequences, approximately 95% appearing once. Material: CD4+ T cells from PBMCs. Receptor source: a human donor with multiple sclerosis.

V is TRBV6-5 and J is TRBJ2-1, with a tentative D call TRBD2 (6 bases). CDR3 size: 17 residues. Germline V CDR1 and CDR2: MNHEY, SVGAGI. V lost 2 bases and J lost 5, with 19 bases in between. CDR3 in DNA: TGTGCCAGCAGTTACGCACCAAGGGGAGGTAGGGACAATGAGCAGTTCTTC. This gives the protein CASSYAPRGGRDNEQFF.

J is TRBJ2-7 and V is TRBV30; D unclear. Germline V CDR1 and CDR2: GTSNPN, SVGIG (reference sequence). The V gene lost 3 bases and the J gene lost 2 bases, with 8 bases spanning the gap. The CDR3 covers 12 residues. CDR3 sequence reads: CAWRGLAYEQYF. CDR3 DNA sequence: TGTGCCTGGAGAGGGCTGGCCTACGAGCAGTACTTC.

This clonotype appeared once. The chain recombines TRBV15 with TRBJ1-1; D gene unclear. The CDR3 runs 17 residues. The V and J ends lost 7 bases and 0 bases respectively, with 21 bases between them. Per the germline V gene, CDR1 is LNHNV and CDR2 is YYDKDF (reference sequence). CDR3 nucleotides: TGTGCCACCACCTCAGGTGGGGTGTGGGCTTTGAACACTGAAGCTTTCTTT. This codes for CATTSGGVWALNTEAFF.

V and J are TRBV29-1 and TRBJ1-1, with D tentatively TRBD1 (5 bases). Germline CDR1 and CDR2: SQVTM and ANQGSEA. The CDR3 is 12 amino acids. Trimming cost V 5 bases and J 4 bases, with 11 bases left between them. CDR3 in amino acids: CSVTWGGTEAFF. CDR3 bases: TGCAGCGTTACATGGGGCGGCACTGAAGCTTTCTTT.

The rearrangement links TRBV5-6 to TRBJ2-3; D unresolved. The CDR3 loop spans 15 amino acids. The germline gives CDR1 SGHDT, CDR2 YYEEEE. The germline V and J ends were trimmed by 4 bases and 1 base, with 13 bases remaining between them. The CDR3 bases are TGTGCCAGCAGCACATTCTATAGGGGCACAGATACGCAGTATTTT. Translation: CASSTFYRGTDTQYF.

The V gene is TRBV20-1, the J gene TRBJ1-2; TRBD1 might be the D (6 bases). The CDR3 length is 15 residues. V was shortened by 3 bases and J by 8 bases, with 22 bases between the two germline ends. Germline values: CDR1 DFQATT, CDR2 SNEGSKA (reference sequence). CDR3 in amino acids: CSARISSGRGGGYTF. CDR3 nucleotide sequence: TGCAGTGCTAGGATCAGTTCGGGCAGGGGAGGCGGCTACACCTTC.

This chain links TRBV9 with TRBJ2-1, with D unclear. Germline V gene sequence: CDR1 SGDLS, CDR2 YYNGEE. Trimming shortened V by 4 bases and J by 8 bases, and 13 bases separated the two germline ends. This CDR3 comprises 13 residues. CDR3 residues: CASSQTDQHEQFF. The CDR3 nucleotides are TGTGCCAGCAGCCAAACGGACCAACATGAGCAGTTCTTC.

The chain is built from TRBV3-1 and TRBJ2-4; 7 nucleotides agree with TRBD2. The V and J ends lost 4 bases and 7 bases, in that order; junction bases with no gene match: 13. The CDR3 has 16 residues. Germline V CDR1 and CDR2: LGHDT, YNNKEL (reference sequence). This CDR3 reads CASSRLPGAGVNIQYF. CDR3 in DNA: TGTGCCAGCAGCCGCCTTCCCGGGGCGGGAGTGAACATTCAGTACTTC.

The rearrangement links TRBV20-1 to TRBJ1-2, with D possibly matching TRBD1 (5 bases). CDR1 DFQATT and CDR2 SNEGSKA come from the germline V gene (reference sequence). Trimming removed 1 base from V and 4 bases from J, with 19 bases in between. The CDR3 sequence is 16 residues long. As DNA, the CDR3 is TGCAGTGCTAGAGCCGGGGTTGCGGGGACGGGCTATGGCTACACCTTC. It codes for CSARAGVAGTGYGYTF.

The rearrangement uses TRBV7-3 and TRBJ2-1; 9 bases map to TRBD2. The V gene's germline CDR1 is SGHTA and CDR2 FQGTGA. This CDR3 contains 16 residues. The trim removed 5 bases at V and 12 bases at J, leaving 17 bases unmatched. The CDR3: CASSPPGAGGRSGQFF. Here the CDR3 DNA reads TGTGCCAGCAGCCCTCCCGGGGCGGGGGGGCGAAGTGGGCAGTTCTTC.

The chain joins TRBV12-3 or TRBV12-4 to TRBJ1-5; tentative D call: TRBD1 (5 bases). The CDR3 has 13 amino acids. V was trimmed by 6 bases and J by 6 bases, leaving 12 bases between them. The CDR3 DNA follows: TGTGCCAGCAGGGAGGAGGGGCGTCAGCCCCAGCATTTT. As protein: CASREEGRQPQHF.

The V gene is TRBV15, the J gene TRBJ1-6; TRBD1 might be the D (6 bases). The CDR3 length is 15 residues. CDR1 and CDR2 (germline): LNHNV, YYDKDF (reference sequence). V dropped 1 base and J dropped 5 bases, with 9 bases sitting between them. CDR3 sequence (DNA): TGTGCCACCAGCAGAGGGGACATGAATAATTCACCCCTCCACTTT. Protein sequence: CATSRGDMNNSPLHF. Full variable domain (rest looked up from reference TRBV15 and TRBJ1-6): DAMVIQNPRYQVTQFGKPVTLSCSQTLNHNVMYWYQQKSSQAPKLLFHYYDKDFNNEADTPDNFQSRRPNTSFCFLDIRSPGLGDTAMYLCATSRGDMNNSPLHFGNGTRLTVT.

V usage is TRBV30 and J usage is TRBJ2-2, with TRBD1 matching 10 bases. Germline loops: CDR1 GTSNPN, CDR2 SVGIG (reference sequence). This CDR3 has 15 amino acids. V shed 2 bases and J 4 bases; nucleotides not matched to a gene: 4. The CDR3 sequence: CAWSSWDRGTGELFF. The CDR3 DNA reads TGTGCCTGGAGTTCATGGGACAGGGGCACCGGGGAGCTGTTTTTT.

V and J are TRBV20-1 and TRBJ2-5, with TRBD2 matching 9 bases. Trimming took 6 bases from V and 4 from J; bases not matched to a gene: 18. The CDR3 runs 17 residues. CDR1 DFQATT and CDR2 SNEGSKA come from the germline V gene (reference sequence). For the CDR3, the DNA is TGCAGTGCCAATGGTTATTCCGGCGGGAGGGCATTAGAGACCCAGTACTTC. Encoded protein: CSANGYSGGRALETQYF.

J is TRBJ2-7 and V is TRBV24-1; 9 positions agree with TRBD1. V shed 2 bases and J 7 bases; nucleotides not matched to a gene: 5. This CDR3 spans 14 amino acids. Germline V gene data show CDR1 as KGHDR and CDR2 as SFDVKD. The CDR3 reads CATSDSKQGAEQYF. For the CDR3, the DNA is TGTGCCACCAGTGATTCCAAACAGGGGGCAGAGCAGTACTTC.

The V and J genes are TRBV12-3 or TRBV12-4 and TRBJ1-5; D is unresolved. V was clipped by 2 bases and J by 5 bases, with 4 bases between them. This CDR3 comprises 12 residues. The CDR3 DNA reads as TGTGCCAGCAGTTTATCCCATCAGCCCCAGCATTTT. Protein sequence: CASSLSHQPQHF.

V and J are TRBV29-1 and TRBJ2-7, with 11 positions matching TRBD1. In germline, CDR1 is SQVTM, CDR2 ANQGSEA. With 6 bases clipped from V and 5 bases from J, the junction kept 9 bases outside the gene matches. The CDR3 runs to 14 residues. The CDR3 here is CSVKRPGQGDEQYF. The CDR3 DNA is TGCAGCGTCAAACGACCGGGACAGGGGGACGAGCAGTACTTC.

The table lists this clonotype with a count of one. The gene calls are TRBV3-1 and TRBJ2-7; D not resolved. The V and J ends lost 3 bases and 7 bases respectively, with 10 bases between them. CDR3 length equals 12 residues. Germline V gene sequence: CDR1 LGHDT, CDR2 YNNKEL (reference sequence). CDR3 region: CASSHRMGEQYF. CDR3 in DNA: TGTGCCAGCAGCCACCGAATGGGGGAGCAGTACTTC.